This TCR beta chain originates from a study of CD8 T cells in ankylosing spondylitis. One entry per CDR3 protein results from TCRdb running MiXCR on the 5' RACE reads. The sample shows 700,000 to 850,000 distinct CDR3 sequences, 12% of them seen only once. This clonotype was counted at least ten times. Antigen specificity is unknown. Study-wide findings and caveats: A motif of eight or nine highly homologous TCR beta variants was seen as apparently characteristic of ankylosing spondylitis blood.

CDR1 and CDR2 from the germline V gene are MNHNS and SASEGT. The trim removed 6 bases at V and 8 bases at J, leaving 12 bases unmatched. The CDR3 is made up of 16 amino acids. The chain uses TRBV6-1 and TRBJ1-6; TRBD1 matches at 8 bases. The sample taken for sequencing was blood, either unsorted or a sorted T cell fraction (not recorded which). The TCR comes from a male donor with ankylosing spondylitis. The chain's CDR3 is CASSRGQGTGDSPLHF. The DNA for the CDR3 is TGTGCCAGCAGCCGAGGACAGGGTACTGGGGATTCACCCCTCCACTTT.